This T cell receptor (beta chain) was retrieved from a study of T cell responses to AZD1222 COVID-19 vaccine. The study, taken as a whole, reports: Breadth and depth of Spike-specific TCRs rose after two AZD1222 doses. Repertoires were obtained only post-peak T cell response. Reportedly, close to half of spike-specific TCRs are directed against unmutated variant regions.

Data came from immunoSEQ multiplex PCR; TCRdb stores just in-frame clones and leaves some out. The sample records approximately 180,000 clones, approximately 94% being singletons. CDR1 is SNHLY, CDR2 FYNNEI, per germline. The V segment lost 6 bases and the J segment 2 bases; nucleotides outside the gene matches: 20. The CDR3 contains 20 residues. Turning to this clone: No antigen is known for it.

This chain joins TRBV2 and TRBJ2-3; 10 positions agree with TRBD2. The clonotype comes from an adult in good health. Sequenced material: peripheral blood, taken on day 0 of AZD1222 vaccination. The CDR3 nucleotides read TGTGCCAGCAGGATGAGTGAGGAGACTAGCGGGTTCGGGCCCACAGATACGCAGTATTTT. Residues: CASRMSEETSGFGPTDTQYF.